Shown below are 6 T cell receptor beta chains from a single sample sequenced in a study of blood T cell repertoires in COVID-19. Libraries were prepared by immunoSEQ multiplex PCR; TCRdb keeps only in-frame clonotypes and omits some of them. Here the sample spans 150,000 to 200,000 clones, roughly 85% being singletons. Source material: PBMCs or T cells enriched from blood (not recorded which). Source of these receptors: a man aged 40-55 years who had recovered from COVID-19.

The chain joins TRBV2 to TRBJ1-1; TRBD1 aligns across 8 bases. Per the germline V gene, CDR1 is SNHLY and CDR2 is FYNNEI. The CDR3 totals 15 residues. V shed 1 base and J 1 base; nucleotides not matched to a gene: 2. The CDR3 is CASSEVQGANTEAFF. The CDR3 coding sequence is TGTGCCAGCAGTGAAGTGCAGGGGGCGAACACTGAAGCTTTCTTT.

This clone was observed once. This CDR3 reads CASSSRVREKLFF. CDR3 DNA: TGTGCCAGCAGTTCCAGGGTTAGAGAAAAACTGTTTTTT. This chain uses TRBV6-5 with TRBJ1-4; D may be TRBD1 (5 bases). Germline V lookup: CDR1 MNHEY, CDR2 SVGAGI. V shed 4 bases and J shed 8 bases, with 11 bases lying between them. This CDR3 has 13 amino acids.

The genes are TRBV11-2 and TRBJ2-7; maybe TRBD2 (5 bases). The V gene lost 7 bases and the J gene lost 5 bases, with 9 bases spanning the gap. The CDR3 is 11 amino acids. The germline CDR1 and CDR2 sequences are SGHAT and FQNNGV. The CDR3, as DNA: TGTGCCAGCACTCCGGGAAACGAGCAGTACTTC. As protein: CASTPGNEQYF.

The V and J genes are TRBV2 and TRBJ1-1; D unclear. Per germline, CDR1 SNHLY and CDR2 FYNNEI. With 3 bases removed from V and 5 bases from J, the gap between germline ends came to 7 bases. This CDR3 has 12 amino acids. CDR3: CASSDAWTEAFF. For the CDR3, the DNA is TGTGCCAGCAGTGATGCGTGGACTGAAGCTTTCTTT.

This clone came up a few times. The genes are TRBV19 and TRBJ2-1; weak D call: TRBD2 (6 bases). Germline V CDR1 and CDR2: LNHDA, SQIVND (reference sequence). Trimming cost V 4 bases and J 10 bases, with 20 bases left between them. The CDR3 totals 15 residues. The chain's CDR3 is CASSTGGTRAVEQFF. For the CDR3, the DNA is TGTGCCAGTAGTACCGGCGGGACTCGTGCCGTCGAGCAGTTCTTC.

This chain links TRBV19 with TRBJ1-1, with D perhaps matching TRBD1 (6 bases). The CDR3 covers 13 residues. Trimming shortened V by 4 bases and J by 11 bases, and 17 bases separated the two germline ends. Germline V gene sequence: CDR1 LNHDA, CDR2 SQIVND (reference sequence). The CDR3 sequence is CASSTGGGLGAFF. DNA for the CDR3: TGTGCCAGTAGTACTGGGGGCGGCCTTGGGGCTTTCTTT.